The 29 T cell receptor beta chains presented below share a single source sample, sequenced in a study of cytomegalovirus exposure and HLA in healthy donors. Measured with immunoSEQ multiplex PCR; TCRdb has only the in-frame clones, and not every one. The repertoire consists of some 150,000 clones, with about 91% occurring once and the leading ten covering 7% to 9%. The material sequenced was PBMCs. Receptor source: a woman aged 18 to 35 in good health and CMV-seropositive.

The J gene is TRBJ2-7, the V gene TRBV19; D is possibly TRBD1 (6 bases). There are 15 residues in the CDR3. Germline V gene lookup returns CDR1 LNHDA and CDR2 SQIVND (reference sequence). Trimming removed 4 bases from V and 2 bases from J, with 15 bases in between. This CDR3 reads CASSKGTGNTYEQYF. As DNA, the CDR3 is TGTGCCAGTAGTAAGGGCACAGGGAACACCTACGAGCAGTACTTC.

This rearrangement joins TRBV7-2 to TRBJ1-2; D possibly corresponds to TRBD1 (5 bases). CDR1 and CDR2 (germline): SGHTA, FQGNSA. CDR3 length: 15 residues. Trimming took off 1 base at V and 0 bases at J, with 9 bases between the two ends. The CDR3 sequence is CASSLDRLANYGYTF. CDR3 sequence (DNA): TGTGCCAGCAGCTTAGACAGGTTAGCTAACTATGGCTACACCTTC.

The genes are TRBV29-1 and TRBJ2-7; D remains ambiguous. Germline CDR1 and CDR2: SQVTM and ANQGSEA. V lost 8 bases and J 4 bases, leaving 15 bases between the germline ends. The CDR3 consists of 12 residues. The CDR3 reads CSLTDNRYEQYF. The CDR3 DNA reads TGCAGCCTAACAGATAACCGATACGAGCAGTACTTC.

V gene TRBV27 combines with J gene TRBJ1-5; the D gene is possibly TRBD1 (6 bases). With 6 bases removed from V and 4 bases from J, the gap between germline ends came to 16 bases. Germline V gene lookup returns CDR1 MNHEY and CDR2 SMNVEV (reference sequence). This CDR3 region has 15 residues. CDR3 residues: CASRVENRANQPQHF. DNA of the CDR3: TGTGCCAGCAGGGTGGAAAACAGGGCTAATCAGCCCCAGCATTTT.

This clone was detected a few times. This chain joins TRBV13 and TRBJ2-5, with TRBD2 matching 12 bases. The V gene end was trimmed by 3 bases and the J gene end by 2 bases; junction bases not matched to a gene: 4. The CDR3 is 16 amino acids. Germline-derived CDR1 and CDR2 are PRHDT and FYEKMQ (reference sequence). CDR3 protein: CASSFWTSGAQETQYF. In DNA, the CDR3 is TGTGCCAGCAGCTTCTGGACTAGCGGGGCGCAAGAGACCCAGTACTTC.

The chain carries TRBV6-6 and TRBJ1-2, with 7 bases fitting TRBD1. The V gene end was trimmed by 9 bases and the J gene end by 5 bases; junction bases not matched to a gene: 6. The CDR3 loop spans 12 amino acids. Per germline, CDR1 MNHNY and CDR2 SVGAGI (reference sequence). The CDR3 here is CASGQEAYGYTF. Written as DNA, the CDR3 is TGTGCCAGTGGACAGGAAGCTTATGGCTACACCTTC.

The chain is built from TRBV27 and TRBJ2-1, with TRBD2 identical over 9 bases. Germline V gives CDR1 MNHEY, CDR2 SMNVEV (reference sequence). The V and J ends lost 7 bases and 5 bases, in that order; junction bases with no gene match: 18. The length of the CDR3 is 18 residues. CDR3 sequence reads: CASTKFGAGGYGNNEQFF. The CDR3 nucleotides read TGTGCCAGCACAAAGTTTGGAGCGGGGGGTTATGGGAACAATGAGCAGTTCTTC.

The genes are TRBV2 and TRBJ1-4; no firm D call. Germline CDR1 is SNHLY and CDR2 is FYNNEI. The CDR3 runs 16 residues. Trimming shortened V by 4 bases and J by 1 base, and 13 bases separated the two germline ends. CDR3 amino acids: CASSAFEGGTNEKLFF. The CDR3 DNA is TGTGCCAGCAGTGCTTTTGAGGGTGGAACTAATGAAAAACTGTTTTTT. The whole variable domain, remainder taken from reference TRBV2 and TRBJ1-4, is EPEVTQTPSHQVTQMGQEVILRCVPISNHLYFYWYRQILGQKVEFLVSFYNNEISEKSEIFDDQFSVERPDGSNFTLKIRSTKLEDSAMYFCASSAFEGGTNEKLFFGSGTQLSVL.

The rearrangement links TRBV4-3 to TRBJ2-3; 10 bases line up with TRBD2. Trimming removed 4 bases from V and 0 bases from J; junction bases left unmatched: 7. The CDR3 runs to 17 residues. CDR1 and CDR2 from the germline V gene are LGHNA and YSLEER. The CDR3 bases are TGCGCCAGCAGCCCAGAATTAGCGGGGGGAAGCACAGATACGCAGTATTTT. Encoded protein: CASSPELAGGSTDTQYF.

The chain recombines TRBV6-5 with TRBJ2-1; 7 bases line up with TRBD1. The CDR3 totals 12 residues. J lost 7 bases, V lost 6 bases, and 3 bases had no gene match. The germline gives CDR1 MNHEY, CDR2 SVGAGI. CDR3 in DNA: TGTGCCAGCAGACCGACAGGGAATGAGCAGTTCTTC. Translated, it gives CASRPTGNEQFF.

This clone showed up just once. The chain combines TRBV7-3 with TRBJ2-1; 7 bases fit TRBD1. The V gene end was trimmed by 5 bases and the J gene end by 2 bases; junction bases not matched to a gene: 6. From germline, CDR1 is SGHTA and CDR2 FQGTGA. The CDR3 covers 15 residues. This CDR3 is CASSRGQTAYNEQFF. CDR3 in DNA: TGTGCCAGCAGCCGGGGACAGACCGCCTACAATGAGCAGTTCTTC.

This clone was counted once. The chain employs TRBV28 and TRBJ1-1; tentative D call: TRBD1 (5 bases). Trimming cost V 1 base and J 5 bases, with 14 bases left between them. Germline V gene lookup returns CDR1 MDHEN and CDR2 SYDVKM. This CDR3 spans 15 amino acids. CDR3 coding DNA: TGTGCCAGCAGTTTATTGGGGCAGGGAGGAACTGAAGCTTTCTTT. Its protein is CASSLLGQGGTEAFF.

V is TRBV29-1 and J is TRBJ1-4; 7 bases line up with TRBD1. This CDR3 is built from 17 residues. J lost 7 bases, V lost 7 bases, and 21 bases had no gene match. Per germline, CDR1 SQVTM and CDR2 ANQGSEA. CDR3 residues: CSAAKHTPGTAVEKLFF. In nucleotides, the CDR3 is TGCAGCGCCGCGAAACATACACCCGGGACAGCGGTTGAAAAACTGTTTTTT. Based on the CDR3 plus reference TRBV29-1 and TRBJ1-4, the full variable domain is SAVISQKPSRDICQRGTSLTIQCQVDSQVTMMFWYRQQPGQSLTLIATANQGSEATYESGFVIDKFPISRPNLTFSTLTVSNMSPEDSSIYLCSAAKHTPGTAVEKLFFGSGTQLSVL.

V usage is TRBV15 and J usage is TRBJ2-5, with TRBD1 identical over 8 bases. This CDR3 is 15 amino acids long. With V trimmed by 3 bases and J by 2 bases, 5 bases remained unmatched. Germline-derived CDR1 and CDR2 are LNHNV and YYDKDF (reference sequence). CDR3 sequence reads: CATSRDRVRQETQYF. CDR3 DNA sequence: TGTGCCACCAGCAGGGACAGGGTACGACAAGAGACCCAGTACTTC.

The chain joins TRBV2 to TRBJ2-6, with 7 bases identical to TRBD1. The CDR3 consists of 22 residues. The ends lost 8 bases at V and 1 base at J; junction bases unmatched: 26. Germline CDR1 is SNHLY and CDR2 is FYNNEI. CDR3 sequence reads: CASALKGTVTPGRLSGANVLTF. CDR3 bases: TGTGCCAGCGCCTTAAAGGGGACAGTGACTCCGGGACGGCTATCTGGGGCCAACGTCCTGACTTTC.

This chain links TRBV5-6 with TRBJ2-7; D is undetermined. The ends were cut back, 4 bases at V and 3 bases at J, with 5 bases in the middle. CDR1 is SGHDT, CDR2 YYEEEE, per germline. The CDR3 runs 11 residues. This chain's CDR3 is CASSRLYEQYF. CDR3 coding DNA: TGTGCCAGCAGCCGTCTCTACGAGCAGTACTTC.

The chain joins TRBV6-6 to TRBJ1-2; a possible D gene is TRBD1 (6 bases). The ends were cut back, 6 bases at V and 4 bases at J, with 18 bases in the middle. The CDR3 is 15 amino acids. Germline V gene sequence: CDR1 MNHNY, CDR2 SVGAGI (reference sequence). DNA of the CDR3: TGTGCCAGCAGAAGCGGGACCAGGGGACTCTATGGCTACACCTTC. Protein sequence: CASRSGTRGLYGYTF.

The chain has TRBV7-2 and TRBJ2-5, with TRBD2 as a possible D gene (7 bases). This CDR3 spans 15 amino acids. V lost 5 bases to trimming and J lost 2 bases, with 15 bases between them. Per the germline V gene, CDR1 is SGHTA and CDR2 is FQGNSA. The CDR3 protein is CASSPGGGRQETQYF. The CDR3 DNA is TGTGCCAGCAGCCCGGGGGGCGGCAGACAAGAGACCCAGTACTTC. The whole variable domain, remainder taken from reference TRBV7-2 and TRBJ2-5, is GAGVSQSPSNKVTEKGKDVELRCDPISGHTALYWYRQSLGQGLEFLIYFQGNSAPDKSGLPSDRFSAERTGGSVSTLTIQRTQQEDSAVYLCASSPGGGRQETQYFGPGTRLLVL.

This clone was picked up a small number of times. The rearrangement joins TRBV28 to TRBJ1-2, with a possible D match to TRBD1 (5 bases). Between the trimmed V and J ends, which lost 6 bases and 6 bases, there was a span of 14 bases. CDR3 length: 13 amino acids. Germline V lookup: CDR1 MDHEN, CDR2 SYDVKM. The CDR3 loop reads CASRPTGTDGYTF. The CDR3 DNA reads TGTGCCAGCAGACCGACCGGGACTGATGGCTACACCTTC.

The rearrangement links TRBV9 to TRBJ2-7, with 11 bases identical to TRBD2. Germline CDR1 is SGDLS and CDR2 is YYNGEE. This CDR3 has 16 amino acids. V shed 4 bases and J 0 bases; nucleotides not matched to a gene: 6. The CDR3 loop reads CASSRTSGSSSYEQYF. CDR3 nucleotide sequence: TGTGCCAGCAGCCGAACTAGCGGGAGTAGCTCCTACGAGCAGTACTTC.

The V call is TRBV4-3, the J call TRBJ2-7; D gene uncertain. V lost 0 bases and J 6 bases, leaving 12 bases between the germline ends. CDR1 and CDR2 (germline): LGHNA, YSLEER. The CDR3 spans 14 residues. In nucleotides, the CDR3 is TGCGCCAGCAGCCAAGACGCAGCCCGGGTCGAGCAGTACTTC. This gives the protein CASSQDAARVEQYF.

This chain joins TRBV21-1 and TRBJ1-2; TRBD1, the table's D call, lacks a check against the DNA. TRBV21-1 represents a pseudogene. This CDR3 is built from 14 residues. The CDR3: CASSKDNRPYGYTF. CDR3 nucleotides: TGTGCCAGCAGCAAAGACAACAGACCCTATGGCTACACCTTC.

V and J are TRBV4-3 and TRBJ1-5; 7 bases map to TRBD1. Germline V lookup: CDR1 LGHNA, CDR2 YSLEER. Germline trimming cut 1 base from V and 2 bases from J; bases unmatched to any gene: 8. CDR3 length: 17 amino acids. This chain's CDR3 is CASSQGQGSGGNQPQHF. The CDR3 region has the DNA TGCGCCAGCAGCCAAGGACAGGGATCGGGCGGCAATCAGCCCCAGCATTTT.

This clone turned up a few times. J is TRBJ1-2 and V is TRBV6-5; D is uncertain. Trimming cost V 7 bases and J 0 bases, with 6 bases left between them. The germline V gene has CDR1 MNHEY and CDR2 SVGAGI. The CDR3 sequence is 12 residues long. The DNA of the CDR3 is TGTGCCAGCACAAGAGCTAACTATGGCTACACCTTC. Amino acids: CASTRANYGYTF.

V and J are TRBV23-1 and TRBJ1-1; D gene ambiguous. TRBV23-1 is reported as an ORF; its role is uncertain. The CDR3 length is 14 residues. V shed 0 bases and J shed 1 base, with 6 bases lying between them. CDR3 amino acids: CASSQSIANTEAFF. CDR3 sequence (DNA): TGCGCCAGCAGTCAATCGATAGCGAACACTGAAGCTTTCTTT.

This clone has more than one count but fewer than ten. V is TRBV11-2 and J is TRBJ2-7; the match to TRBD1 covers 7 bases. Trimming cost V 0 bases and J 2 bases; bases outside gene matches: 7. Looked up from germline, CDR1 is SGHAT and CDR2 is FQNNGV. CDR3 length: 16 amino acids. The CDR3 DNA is TGTGCCAGCAGCTTAGATTGGGGACAGAGGCCCTACGAGCAGTACTTC. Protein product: CASSLDWGQRPYEQYF.

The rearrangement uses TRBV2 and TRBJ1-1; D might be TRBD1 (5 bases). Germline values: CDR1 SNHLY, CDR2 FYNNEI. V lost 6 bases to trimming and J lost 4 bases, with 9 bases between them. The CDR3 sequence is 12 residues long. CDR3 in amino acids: CASRYGGTEAFF. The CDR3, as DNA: TGTGCCAGCAGATACGGGGGCACTGAAGCTTTCTTT.

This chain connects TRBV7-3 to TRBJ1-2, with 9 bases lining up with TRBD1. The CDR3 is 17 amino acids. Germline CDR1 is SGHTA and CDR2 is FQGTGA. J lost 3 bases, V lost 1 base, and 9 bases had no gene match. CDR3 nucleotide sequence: TGTGCCAGCAGCTTAAGCCCATCGACAGGGGGTGACTATGGCTACACCTTC. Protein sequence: CASSLSPSTGGDYGYTF.

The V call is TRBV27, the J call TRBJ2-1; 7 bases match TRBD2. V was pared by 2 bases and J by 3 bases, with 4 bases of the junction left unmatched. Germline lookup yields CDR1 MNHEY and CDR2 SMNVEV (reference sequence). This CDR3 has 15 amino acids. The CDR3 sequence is CASSLIPSGYNEQFF. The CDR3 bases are TGTGCCAGCAGTTTAATTCCTAGCGGCTACAATGAGCAGTTCTTC.